Each of the 21 T cell receptor beta chains below was sequenced from the same sample in a study of blood T cell repertoires in COVID-19. Profiled with immunoSEQ multiplex PCR; TCRdb holds only in-frame clones, not every one. This table has fewer than 350,000 clones, about 88% appearing once. The sample was PBMCs or T cells enriched from blood (not recorded which). These receptors came from a woman aged 30 to 39 who had been exposed to COVID-19.

The chain employs TRBV7-6 and TRBJ2-7, with 7 bases matching TRBD1. Looked up from germline, CDR1 is SGHVS and CDR2 is FNYEAQ. This CDR3 region has 14 residues. Unmatched junction bases numbered 6, after V lost 5 bases and J lost 2 bases. CDR3 region: CASSPRQGAYEQYF. The DNA for the CDR3 is TGTGCCAGCAGCCCGCGGCAGGGGGCCTACGAGCAGTACTTC.

CDR3 protein: CASSYNEKETQYF. The DNA for the CDR3 is TGTGCCAGCAGTTACAACGAGAAAGAGACCCAGTACTTC. The chain recombines TRBV6-5 with TRBJ2-5; D unresolved. With 2 bases removed from V and 3 bases from J, the gap between germline ends came to 7 bases. This CDR3 has 13 amino acids. Germline V CDR1 and CDR2: MNHEY, SVGAGI.

The chain recombines TRBV5-1 with TRBJ2-1; weak D call: TRBD1 (5 bases). CDR1 and CDR2 from the germline V gene are SGHRS and YFSETQ. This CDR3 region has 13 residues. Trimming took 0 bases from V and 8 from J, leaving 9 bases between them. Here the CDR3 DNA reads TGCGCCAGCAGCTTGGGGGGCGGATATGAGCAGTTCTTC. As protein: CASSLGGGYEQFF. Looking up the rest from reference TRBV5-1 and TRBJ2-1 gives the full variable domain: KAGVTQTPRYLIKTRGQQVTLSCSPISGHRSVSWYQQTPGQGLQFLFEYFSETQRNKGNFPGRFSGRQFSNSRSEMNVSTLELGDSALYLCASSLGGGYEQFFGPGTRLTVL.

This chain uses TRBV5-1 with TRBJ2-1; 7 bases are shared with TRBD2. The length of the CDR3 is 15 residues. The V and J ends lost 0 bases and 3 bases, in that order; junction bases with no gene match: 3. Germline values: CDR1 SGHRS, CDR2 YFSETQ. This chain's CDR3 is CASSLELARYNEQFF. The CDR3 region has the DNA TGCGCCAGCAGCTTGGAACTAGCGCGCTACAATGAGCAGTTCTTC.

The chain combines TRBV11-2 with TRBJ2-6; a possible D gene is TRBD1 (6 bases). This CDR3 contains 14 residues. Trimming shortened V by 8 bases and J by 0 bases, and 8 bases separated the two germline ends. Germline assignment: CDR1 SGHAT and CDR2 FQNNGV. CDR3 in amino acids: CASGQSSGANVLTF. The DNA for the CDR3 is TGTGCCAGCGGACAGAGCTCTGGGGCCAACGTCCTGACTTTC.

The chain carries TRBV5-1 and TRBJ2-2; maybe TRBD2 (5 bases). CDR3 length: 13 residues. Germline lookup yields CDR1 SGHRS and CDR2 YFSETQ. The germline V and J ends were trimmed by 3 bases and 4 bases, with 7 bases remaining between them. The CDR3 spells CASSSTSTGELFF. The CDR3 region has the DNA TGCGCCAGCAGCTCTACTAGCACCGGGGAGCTGTTTTTT. Complete variable domain (other parts from reference TRBV5-1 and TRBJ2-2): KAGVTQTPRYLIKTRGQQVTLSCSPISGHRSVSWYQQTPGQGLQFLFEYFSETQRNKGNFPGRFSGRQFSNSRSEMNVSTLELGDSALYLCASSSTSTGELFFGEGSRLTVL.

The genes are TRBV5-1 and TRBJ2-1; 10 nucleotides align to TRBD2. The J segment lost 4 bases and the V segment lost 1 base, leaving 8 bases of the junction unmatched. The germline CDR1 and CDR2 sequences are SGHRS and YFSETQ. This CDR3 contains 17 residues. CDR3 coding DNA: TGCGCCAGCAGCTTGCGCCCCGGGACTAGCGTTTACAATGAGCAGTTCTTC. As protein: CASSLRPGTSVYNEQFF.

The chain joins TRBV29-1 to TRBJ1-4; unclear D gene. The CDR3 is made up of 11 amino acids. V shed 8 bases and J shed 9 bases, with 13 bases lying between them. Germline V gene data show CDR1 as SQVTM and CDR2 as ANQGSEA. The CDR3 region is CSPRTVKKLFF. In DNA form, the CDR3 reads TGCAGCCCGAGGACTGTGAAAAAACTGTTTTTT.

The rearrangement joins TRBV28 to TRBJ2-7, with 9 positions matching TRBD2. CDR3 length: 14 amino acids. V trimming: 8 bases; J trimming: 1 base; junction bases outside the gene matches: 6. CDR1 is MDHEN, CDR2 SYDVKM, per germline. CDR3 loop: CASPGSGSSYEQYF. The CDR3 nucleotides read TGTGCCAGCCCGGGTAGCGGGAGTTCCTACGAGCAGTACTTC.

This rearrangement joins TRBV7-9 to TRBJ1-2, with D uncertain. From germline, CDR1 is SEHNR and CDR2 FQNEAQ (reference sequence). Trimming removed 1 base from V and 0 bases from J, with 12 bases in between. The CDR3 consists of 16 residues. CDR3 in amino acids: CASSLGLREANYGYTF. DNA of the CDR3: TGTGCCAGCAGCTTAGGTCTGCGAGAAGCTAACTATGGCTACACCTTC.

The chain joins TRBV5-1 to TRBJ2-7; D gene unclear. This CDR3 region has 12 residues. CDR1 and CDR2 from the germline V gene are SGHRS and YFSETQ. The V gene lost 4 bases and the J gene lost 3 bases, with 8 bases spanning the gap. CDR3 nucleotide sequence: TGCGCCAGCAGCGTTAACTACTACGAGCAGTACTTC. It yields the protein CASSVNYYEQYF.

The chain has TRBV7-9 and TRBJ1-1, with 7 nucleotides matching TRBD1. The CDR3 runs 12 residues. CDR1 SEHNR and CDR2 FQNEAQ come from the germline V gene (reference sequence). V was clipped by 8 bases and J by 5 bases; unmatched bases: 5. For the CDR3, the DNA is TGTGCCAGCGGTTTCAGGGGGACTGAAGCTTTCTTT. This codes for CASGFRGTEAFF. Based on the CDR3 plus reference TRBV7-9 and TRBJ1-1, the full variable domain is DTGVSQNPRHKITKRGQNVTFRCDPISEHNRLYWYRQTLGQGPEFLTYFQNEAQLEKSRLLSDRFSAERPKGSFSTLEIQRTEQGDSAMYLCASGFRGTEAFFGQGTRLTVV.

The chain employs TRBV5-1 and TRBJ1-2; D ambiguous. The V end lost 0 bases, the J end lost 4 bases, and 7 bases lay between the germline ends. This CDR3 is built from 13 residues. Germline CDR1 and CDR2: SGHRS and YFSETQ. The DNA of the CDR3 is TGCGCCAGCAGCTTGGGAAGACTCTATGGCTACACCTTC. It translates to CASSLGRLYGYTF.

The V and J genes are TRBV5-1 and TRBJ1-2; the D is unclear. V lost 1 base to trimming and J lost 2 bases, with 6 bases between them. The CDR3 sequence is 13 residues long. Germline CDR1 reads SGHRS; CDR2 reads YFSETQ. The CDR3 nucleotides are TGCGCCAGCAGCTTGAACGGGAACTATGGCTACACCTTC. The encoded protein is CASSLNGNYGYTF.

The chain uses TRBV29-1 and TRBJ2-7, with D possibly matching TRBD1 (6 bases). CDR1 SQVTM and CDR2 ANQGSEA come from the germline V gene. This CDR3 comprises 15 residues. V lost 7 bases, J lost 2 bases, and 21 bases lay in between. CDR3 nucleotides: TGCAGCGCTGGGGGTGGAAGTGGGGGCCCCTACGAGCAGTACTTC. This codes for CSAGGGSGGPYEQYF.

This clone was counted a single time. The rearrangement uses TRBV15 and TRBJ2-2; D may be TRBD2 (5 bases). V was cut by 1 base and J by 1 base, with 10 bases left in between. The CDR3 has 16 amino acids. Germline CDR1 LNHNV, CDR2 YYDKDF (reference sequence). CDR3 DNA sequence: TGTGCCACCAGCAGAGGGAGGAATCGGAACACCGGGGAGCTGTTTTTT. Encoded protein: CATSRGRNRNTGELFF.

The chain couples TRBV30 to TRBJ1-2; 7 nucleotides align to TRBD1. With 0 bases clipped from V and 3 bases from J, the junction kept 4 bases outside the gene matches. The CDR3 is made up of 14 amino acids. Per the germline V gene, CDR1 is GTSNPN and CDR2 is SVGIG (reference sequence). The CDR3 region is CAWSVPGTDYGYTF. CDR3 nucleotides: TGTGCCTGGAGTGTACCCGGGACAGACTATGGCTACACCTTC.

The genes are TRBV2 and TRBJ1-2, with 9 bases that match TRBD1. The CDR3 is made up of 17 amino acids. Germline lookup yields CDR1 SNHLY and CDR2 FYNNEI. CDR3 region: CTTGGYGRGPSNYGYTF. In DNA form, the CDR3 reads TGTACCACAGGGGGCTACGGGCGGGGGCCTTCTAACTATGGCTACACCTTC.

J is TRBJ2-5 and V is TRBV5-1, with a tentative D call TRBD1 (6 bases). The CDR3 is 16 residues long. V lost 4 bases, J lost 2 bases, and 18 bases lay in between. CDR1 SGHRS and CDR2 YFSETQ come from the germline V gene. Written as DNA, the CDR3 is TGCGCCAGCAGCGCCGACAGGTACCCACTTCAAGAGACCCAGTACTTC. This sequence encodes CASSADRYPLQETQYF. Full variable domain (rest looked up from reference TRBV5-1 and TRBJ2-5): KAGVTQTPRYLIKTRGQQVTLSCSPISGHRSVSWYQQTPGQGLQFLFEYFSETQRNKGNFPGRFSGRQFSNSRSEMNVSTLELGDSALYLCASSADRYPLQETQYFGPGTRLLVL.

The rearrangement joins TRBV28 to TRBJ1-1; possibly TRBD1 for D (6 bases). The CDR3 spans 14 residues. From germline, CDR1 is MDHEN and CDR2 SYDVKM. Trimming stripped 6 bases from V and 6 bases from J, with 17 bases between. CDR3 sequence (DNA): TGTGCCAGCAGCCTCAGACGGGACATAGCTGAAGCTTTCTTT. Its translation: CASSLRRDIAEAFF.

The V call is TRBV20-1, the J call TRBJ1-2; 8 nucleotides line up with TRBD1. From germline, CDR1 is DFQATT and CDR2 SNEGSKA (reference sequence). The CDR3 contains 11 residues. The V gene end was trimmed by 7 bases and the J gene end by 4 bases; junction bases not matched to a gene: 2. CDR3 bases: TGCAGTGGTGGACAGGGCTATGGCTACACCTTC. It translates to CSGGQGYGYTF.